This T cell receptor (beta chain) stems from a study of blood T cell repertoires in COVID-19. The germline CDR1 and CDR2 sequences are SGHNT and YYREEE (reference sequence). V lost 2 bases and J lost 10; bases outside the gene matches: 6. The CDR3 consists of 14 residues. Original data processing: Estimation of nucleated cell counts relied on the amplification of reference gene primers. The table came from immunoSEQ multiplex PCR; TCRdb's copy has only in-frame clones and leaves some out. For V, J and clone size, that table is used; D and trimming come from the DNA. The data contain around 370,000 clones, over 80% of them singletons.

This TCR derives from a woman in her 50s with COVID-19, enrolled during active disease. Sequencing was performed on peripheral blood. The chain carries TRBV5-4 and TRBJ2-1; 10 bases align to TRBD2. The CDR3 region has the DNA TGTGCCAGCAGCTTAGCGGGAGGGTCGAGGGAGCAGTTCTTC. It is translated as CASSLAGGSREQFF.